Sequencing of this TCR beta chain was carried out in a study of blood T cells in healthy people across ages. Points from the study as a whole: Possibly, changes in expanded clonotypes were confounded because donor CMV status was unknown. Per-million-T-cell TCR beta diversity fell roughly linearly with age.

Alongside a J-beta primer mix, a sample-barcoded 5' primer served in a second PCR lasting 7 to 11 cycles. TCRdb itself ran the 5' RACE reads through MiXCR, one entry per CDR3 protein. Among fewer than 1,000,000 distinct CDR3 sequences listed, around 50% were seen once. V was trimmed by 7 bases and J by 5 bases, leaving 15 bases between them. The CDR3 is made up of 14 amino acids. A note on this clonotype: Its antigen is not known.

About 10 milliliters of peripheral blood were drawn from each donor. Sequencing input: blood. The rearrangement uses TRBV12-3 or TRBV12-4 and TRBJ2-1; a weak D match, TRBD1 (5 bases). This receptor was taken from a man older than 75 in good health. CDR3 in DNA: TGTGCCAGCATCGCGAGTGGGGCTCACAATGAGCAGTTCTTC. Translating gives CASIASGAHNEQFF.